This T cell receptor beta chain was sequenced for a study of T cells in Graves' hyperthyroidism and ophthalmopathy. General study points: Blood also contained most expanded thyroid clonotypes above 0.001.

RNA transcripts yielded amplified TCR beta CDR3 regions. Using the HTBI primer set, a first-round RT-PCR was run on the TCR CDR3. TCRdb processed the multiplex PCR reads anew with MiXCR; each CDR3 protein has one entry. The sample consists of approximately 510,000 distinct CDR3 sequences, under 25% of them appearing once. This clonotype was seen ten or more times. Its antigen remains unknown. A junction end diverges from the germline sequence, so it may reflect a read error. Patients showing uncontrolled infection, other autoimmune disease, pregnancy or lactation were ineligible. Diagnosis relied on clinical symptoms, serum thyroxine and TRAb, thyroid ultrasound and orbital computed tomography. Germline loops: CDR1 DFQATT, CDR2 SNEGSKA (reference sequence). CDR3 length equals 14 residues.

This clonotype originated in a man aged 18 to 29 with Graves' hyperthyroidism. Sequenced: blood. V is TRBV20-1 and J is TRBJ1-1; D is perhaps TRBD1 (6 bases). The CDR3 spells CSAGDGGANTEAFF. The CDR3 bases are TGCAGTGCTGGAGATGGGGGGGCGAACACTGAAGCTTTCTTT.